The 4 T cell receptor beta chains in this list originate from one sample, sequenced in a study of cytomegalovirus exposure and HLA in healthy donors. PCR amplification relied on 60 Vbeta primers (plus 13 Jbeta primers). Using immunoSEQ multiplex PCR, the repertoire was profiled, and TCRdb retains in-frame clones only, with some absent. The sample records roughly 180,000 clones, approximately 82% being singletons. Sequencing was performed on PBMCs. The receptors were gathered from a girl aged 2-10 years in good health and CMV-seropositive.

This clone was found once. The V gene is TRBV19, the J gene TRBJ2-1; tentatively, D is TRBD2 (6 bases). Germline CDR1 and CDR2: LNHDA and SQIVND (reference sequence). The CDR3 covers 16 residues. Trimming took 4 bases from V and 0 from J, leaving 13 bases between them. This CDR3 reads CASSTGTGLSYNEQFF. The CDR3 DNA sequence: TGTGCCAGTAGTACAGGGACGGGACTCTCCTACAATGAGCAGTTCTTC.

V is TRBV27 and J is TRBJ1-6; D is perhaps TRBD1 (6 bases). Looked up from germline, CDR1 is MNHEY and CDR2 is SMNVEV (reference sequence). V lost 3 bases to trimming and J lost 1 base, with 13 bases between them. The length of the CDR3 is 17 residues. The CDR3 spells CASSFYSDRSYNSPLHF. As DNA, the CDR3 is TGTGCCAGCAGTTTCTACTCGGACAGATCCTATAATTCACCCCTCCACTTT.

The rearrangement joins TRBV4-2 to TRBJ2-1, with TRBD1 identical over 7 bases. Per germline, CDR1 LGHNA and CDR2 YNFKEQ. The ends lost 1 base at V and 5 bases at J; junction bases unmatched: 14. The CDR3 is 18 amino acids. This CDR3 reads CASSQAGLGTEKNNEQFF. CDR3 sequence (DNA): TGTGCCAGCAGCCAAGCCGGACTCGGGACAGAAAAGAACAATGAGCAGTTCTTC.

The V call is TRBV7-9, the J call TRBJ2-6, with D hard to call. There are 14 residues in the CDR3. Germline V gives CDR1 SEHNR, CDR2 FQNEAQ (reference sequence). Trimming shortened V by 10 bases and J by 0 bases, and 10 bases separated the two germline ends. CDR3 in amino acids: CATPPHSGANVLTF. CDR3 bases: TGTGCCACCCCCCCACACTCTGGGGCCAACGTCCTGACTTTC.